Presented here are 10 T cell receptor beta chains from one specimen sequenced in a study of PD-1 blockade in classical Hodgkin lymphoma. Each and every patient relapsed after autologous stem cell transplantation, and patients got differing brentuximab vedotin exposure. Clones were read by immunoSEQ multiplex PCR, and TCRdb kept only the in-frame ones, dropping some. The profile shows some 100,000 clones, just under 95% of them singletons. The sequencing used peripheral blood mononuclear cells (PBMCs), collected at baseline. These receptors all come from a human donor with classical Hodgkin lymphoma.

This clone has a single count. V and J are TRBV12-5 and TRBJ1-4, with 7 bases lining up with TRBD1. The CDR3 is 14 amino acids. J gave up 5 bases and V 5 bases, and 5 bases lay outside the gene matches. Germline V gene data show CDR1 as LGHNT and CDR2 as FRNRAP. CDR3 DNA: TGTGCTAGTGGTCAGGGGGGACCGAATGAAAAACTGTTTTTT. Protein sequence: CASGQGGPNEKLFF.

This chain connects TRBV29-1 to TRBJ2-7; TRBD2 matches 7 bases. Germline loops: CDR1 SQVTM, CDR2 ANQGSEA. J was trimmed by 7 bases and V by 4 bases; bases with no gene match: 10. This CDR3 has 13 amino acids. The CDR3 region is CSVVRWSSGEQYF. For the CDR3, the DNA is TGCAGCGTTGTCAGATGGTCTAGCGGTGAGCAGTACTTC.

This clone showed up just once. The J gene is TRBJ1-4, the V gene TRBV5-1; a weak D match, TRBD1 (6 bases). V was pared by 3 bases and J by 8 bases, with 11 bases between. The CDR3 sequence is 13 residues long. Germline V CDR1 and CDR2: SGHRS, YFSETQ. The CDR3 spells CASSSMTGEKLFF. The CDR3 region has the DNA TGCGCCAGCAGCTCCATGACAGGAGAAAAACTGTTTTTT.

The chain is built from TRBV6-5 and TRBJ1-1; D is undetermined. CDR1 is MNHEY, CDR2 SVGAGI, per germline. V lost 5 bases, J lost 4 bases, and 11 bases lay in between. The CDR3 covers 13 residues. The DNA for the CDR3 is TGTGCCAGCAGTACCGACCCGGGCACTGAAGCTTTCTTT. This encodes CASSTDPGTEAFF.

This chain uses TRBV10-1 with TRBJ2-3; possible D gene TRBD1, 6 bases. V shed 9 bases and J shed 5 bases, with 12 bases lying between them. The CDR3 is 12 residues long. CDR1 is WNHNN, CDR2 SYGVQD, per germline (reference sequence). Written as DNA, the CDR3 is TGCGCCAGGGGGGAACAGGGAGATACGCAGTATTTT. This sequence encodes CARGEQGDTQYF.

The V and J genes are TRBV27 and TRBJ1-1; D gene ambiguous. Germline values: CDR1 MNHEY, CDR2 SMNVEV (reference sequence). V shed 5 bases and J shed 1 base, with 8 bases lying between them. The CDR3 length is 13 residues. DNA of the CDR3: TGTGCCAGCAGTCTTCACAGGAACACTGAAGCTTTCTTT. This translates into CASSLHRNTEAFF.

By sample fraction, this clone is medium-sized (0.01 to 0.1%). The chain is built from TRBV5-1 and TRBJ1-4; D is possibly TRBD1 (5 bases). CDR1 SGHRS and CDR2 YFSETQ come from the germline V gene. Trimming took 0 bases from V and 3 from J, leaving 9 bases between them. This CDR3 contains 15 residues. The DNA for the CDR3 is TGCGCCAGCAGCTTGGTTGGGGGATCTAATGAAAAACTGTTTTTT. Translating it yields CASSLVGGSNEKLFF.

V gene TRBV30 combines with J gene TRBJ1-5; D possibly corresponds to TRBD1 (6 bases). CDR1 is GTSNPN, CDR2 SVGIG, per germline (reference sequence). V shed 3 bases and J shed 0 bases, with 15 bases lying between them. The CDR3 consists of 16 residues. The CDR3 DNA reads TGTGCCTGGAGGTCTCCGGGGGCCCTTAGCAATCAGCCCCAGCATTTT. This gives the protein CAWRSPGALSNQPQHF.

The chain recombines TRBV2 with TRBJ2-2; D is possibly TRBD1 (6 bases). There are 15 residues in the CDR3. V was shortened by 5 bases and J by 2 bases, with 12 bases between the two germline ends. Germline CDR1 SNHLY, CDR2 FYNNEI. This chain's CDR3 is CASSRDTINTGELFF. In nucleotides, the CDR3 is TGTGCCAGCAGTAGGGACACGATAAACACCGGGGAGCTGTTTTTT.

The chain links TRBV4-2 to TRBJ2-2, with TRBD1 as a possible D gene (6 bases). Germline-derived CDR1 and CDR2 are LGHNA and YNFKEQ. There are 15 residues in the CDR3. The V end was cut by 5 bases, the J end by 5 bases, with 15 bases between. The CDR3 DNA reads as TGTGCCAGCAGCTCCCGGGACACCTTGACCGGGGAGCTGTTTTTT. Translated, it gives CASSSRDTLTGELFF.